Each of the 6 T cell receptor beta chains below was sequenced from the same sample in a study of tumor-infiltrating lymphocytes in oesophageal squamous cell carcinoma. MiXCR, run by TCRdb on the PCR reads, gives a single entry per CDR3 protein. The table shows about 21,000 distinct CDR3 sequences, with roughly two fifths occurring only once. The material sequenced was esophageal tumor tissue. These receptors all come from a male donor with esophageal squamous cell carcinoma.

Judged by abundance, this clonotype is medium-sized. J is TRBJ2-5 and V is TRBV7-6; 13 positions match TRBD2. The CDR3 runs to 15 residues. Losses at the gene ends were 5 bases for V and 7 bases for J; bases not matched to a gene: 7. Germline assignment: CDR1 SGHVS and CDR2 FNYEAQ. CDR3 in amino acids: CASSKTSGGPWTQYF. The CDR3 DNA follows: TGTGCCAGCAGCAAGACTAGCGGGGGGCCCTGGACCCAGTACTTC.

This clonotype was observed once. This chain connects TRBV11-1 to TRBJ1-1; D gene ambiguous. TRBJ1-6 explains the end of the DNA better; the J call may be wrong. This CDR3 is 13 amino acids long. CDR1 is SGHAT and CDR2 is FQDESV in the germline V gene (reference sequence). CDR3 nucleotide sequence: TGTGCCAGCAGCGTTCGTTGGGATTCACCCCTCCACTTT. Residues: CASSVRWDSPLHF.

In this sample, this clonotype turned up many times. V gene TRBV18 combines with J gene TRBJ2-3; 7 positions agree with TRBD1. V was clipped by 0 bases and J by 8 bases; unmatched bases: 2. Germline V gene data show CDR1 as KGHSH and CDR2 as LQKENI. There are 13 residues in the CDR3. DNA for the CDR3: TGTGCCAGCTCACCACCAGACAGGGCTACGCAGTATTTT. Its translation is CASSPPDRATQYF. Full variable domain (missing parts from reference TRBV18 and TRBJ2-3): NAGVMQNPRHLVRRRGQEARLRCSPMKGHSHVYWYRQLPEEGLKFMVYLQKENIIDESGMPKERFSAEFPKEGPSILRIQQVVRGDSAAYFCASSPPDRATQYFGPGTRLTVL.

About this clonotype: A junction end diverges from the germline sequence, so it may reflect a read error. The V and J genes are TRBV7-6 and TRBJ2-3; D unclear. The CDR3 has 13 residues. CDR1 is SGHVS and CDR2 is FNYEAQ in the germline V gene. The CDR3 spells CASSFALESEQLF. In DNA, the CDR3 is TGTGCCAGCAGCTTTGCTTTGGAATCTGAGCAGTTATTC.

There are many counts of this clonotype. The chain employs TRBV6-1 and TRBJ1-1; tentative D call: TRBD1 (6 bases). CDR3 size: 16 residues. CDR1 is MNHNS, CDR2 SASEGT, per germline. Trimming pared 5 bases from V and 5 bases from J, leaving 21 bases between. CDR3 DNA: TGTGCCAGCAGTCTTATAGAGGGGGGAAGGTGGACTGAAGCTTTCTTT. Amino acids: CASSLIEGGRWTEAFF.

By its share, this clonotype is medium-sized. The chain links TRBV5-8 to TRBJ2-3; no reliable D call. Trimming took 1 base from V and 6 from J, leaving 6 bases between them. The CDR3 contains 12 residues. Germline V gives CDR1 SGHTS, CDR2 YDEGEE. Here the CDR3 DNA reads TGTGCCAGCAGCTTGTTTTCGGATACGCAGTATTTT. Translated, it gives CASSLFSDTQYF.